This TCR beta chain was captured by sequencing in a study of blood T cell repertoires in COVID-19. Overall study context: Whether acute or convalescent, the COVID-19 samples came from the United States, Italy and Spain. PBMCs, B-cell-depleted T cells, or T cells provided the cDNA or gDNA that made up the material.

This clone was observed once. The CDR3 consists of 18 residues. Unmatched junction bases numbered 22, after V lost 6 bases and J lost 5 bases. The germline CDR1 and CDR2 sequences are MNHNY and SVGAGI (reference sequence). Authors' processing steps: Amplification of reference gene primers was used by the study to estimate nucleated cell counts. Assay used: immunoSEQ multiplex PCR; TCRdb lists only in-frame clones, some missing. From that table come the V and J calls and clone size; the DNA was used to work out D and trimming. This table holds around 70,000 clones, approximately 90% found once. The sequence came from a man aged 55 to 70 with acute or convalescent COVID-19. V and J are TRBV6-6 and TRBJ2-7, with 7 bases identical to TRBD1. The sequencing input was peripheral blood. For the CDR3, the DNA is TGTGCCAGCAGACGAGGTGGGGTAGGGGGCGCGATGGTGAACGAGCAGTACTTC. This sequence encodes CASRRGGVGGAMVNEQYF.